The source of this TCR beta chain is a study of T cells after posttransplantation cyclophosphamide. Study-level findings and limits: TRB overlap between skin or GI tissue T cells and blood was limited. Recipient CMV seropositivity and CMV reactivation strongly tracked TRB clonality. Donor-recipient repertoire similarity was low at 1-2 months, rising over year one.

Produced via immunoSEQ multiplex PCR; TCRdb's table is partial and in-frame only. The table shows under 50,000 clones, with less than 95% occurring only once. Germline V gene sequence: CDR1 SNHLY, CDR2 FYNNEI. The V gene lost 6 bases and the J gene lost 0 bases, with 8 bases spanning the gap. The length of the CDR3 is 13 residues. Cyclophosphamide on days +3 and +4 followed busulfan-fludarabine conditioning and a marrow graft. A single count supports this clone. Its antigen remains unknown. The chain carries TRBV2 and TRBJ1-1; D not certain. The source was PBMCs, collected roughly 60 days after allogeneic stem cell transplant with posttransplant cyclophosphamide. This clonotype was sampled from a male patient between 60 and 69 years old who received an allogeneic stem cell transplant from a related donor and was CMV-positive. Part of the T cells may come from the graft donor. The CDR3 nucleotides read TGTGCCAGCAGCCTATCAATGAACACTGAAGCTTTCTTT. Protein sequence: CASSLSMNTEAFF.